This T cell receptor (beta chain) derives from a study of post-analysis software for immune sequencing data. This clonotype was picked up a small number of times. The antigen is undetermined. cDNA libraries of TCR beta carried unique molecular identifiers. Input amounts of 1 to 10 million T cells were used. These gave about 500,000 cDNA molecules, so each molecule approximated one T cell. A single record per CDR3 protein comes from TCRdb applying MiXCR to the PCR reads. The data hold hundreds of thousands of distinct CDR3 sequences, with about 40% observed a single time. The study's findings and limits: Roughly 5 TRBV segments were significantly more frequent in patients than in controls. TRBV5-6, TRBV5-1 and TRBV20-1 were among these segments.

V lost 10 bases and J lost 6; bases outside the gene matches: 7. The CDR3 has 14 amino acids. CDR1 and CDR2 (germline): SNHLY, FYNNEI. The receptor was derived from a girl between 10 and 17 years old with multiple sclerosis. The sample was blood. The genes are TRBV2 and TRBJ2-1, with 12 positions matching TRBD2. CDR3 coding DNA: TGTGCCACTCAACTAGCGGGGGGATCCAATGAGCAGTTCTTC. Translating it yields CATQLAGGSNEQFF.